The next 9 T cell receptor beta chains were all read from a single sample in a study of monozygotic twins with inflammatory bowel disease. TCRdb reprocessed the 5' RACE reads and reports one entry per CDR3 protein, with no DNA. In total, the table holds more than 300,000 distinct CDR3 sequences. Sequencing input: blood. These receptors were taken from a human donor with ulcerative colitis or Crohn's disease, or a healthy co-twin of an affected twin (not recorded which).

V gene TRBV9 combines with J gene TRBJ1-5; TCRdb lists TRBD1, though no DNA is available to test this call. The V gene's germline CDR1 is SGDLS and CDR2 YYNGEE. The CDR3 runs 15 residues. The CDR3: CASSALRQAGQPQHF.

The chain recombines TRBV5-1 with TRBJ2-7; with no DNA, the TCRdb D assignment of TRBD1 cannot be verified. This CDR3 contains 15 residues. Germline-derived CDR1 and CDR2 are SGHRS and YFSETQ. The CDR3 region is CASSLETGGNYEQYF.

This chain connects TRBV12-3 or TRBV12-4 to TRBJ2-4; TCRdb's D call of TRBD1 is untestable without DNA. CDR3 length: 13 residues. CDR3 residues: CASRRGGTDIQYF.

The rearrangement uses TRBV4-3 and TRBJ1-3. Germline assignment: CDR1 LGHNA and CDR2 YSLEER. CDR3 length: 18 residues. The CDR3 protein is CASSQDLVLHLSGNTIYF.

The rearrangement uses TRBV3-1 and TRBJ1-1; TCRdb designates TRBD1, a call that cannot be tested without DNA. The germline V gene has CDR1 LGHDT and CDR2 YNNKEL (reference sequence). The CDR3 runs 17 residues. CDR3 loop: CASSPSQGDYWNTEAFF.

The chain links TRBV7-2 to TRBJ2-5. Germline V gene data show CDR1 as SGHTA and CDR2 as FQGNSA. This CDR3 has 14 amino acids. The CDR3 here is CASSLQGTQETQYF.

The CDR3 loop reads CASSLNGASTDTQYF. This rearrangement joins TRBV7-3 to TRBJ2-3. This CDR3 is built from 15 residues. Germline V gene lookup returns CDR1 SGHTA and CDR2 FQGTGA.

V gene TRBV5-1 combines with J gene TRBJ1-1; TCRdb reports TRBD1, a call that lacks DNA to check it against. Germline V lookup: CDR1 SGHRS, CDR2 YFSETQ. The CDR3 is 14 amino acids. CDR3 amino acids: CASSPGTEDTEAFF.

The rearrangement links TRBV5-1 to TRBJ2-7; the TCRdb D gene call, TRBD2, has no DNA to confirm it. CDR1 and CDR2 from the germline V gene are SGHRS and YFSETQ. The CDR3 has 16 amino acids. The CDR3 sequence: CASSLDAGGVSYEQYF.